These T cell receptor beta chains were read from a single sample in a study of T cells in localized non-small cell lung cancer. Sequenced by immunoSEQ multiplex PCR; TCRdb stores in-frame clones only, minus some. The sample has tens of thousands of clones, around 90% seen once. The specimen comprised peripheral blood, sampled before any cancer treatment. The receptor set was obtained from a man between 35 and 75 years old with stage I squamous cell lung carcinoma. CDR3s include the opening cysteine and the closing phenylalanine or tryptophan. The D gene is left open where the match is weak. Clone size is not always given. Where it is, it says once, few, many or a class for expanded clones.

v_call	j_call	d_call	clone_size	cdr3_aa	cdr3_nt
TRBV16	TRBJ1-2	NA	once	CASSQVWQKNYGYTF	TGTGCCAGCAGCCAAGTCTGGCAGAAAAACTATGGCTACACCTTC
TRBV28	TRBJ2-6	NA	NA	CASSLTVAGANVLTF	TGTGCCAGCAGTTTAACGGTAGCTGGGGCCAACGTCCTGACTTTC
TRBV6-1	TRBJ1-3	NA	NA	CASSVGRDGNTIYF	TGTGCCAGCAGTGTAGGACGGGATGGAAACACCATATATTTT
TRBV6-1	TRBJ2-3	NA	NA	CASSQDLYAPSTDTQYF	TGTGCCAGCAGTCAAGATCTGTACGCTCCTAGCACAGATACGCAGTATTTT
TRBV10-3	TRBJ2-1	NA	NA	CAISPGGPSPNEQFF	TGTGCCATCAGCCCGGGGGGCCCCTCCCCCAATGAGCAGTTCTTC
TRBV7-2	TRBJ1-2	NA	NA	CASSLSSREDGYTF	TGTGCCAGCAGCTTAAGTTCCAGGGAGGATGGCTACACCTTC
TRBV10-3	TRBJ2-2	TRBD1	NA	CAATGSVTGELFF	TGTGCCGCGACAGGGTCGGTTACCGGGGAGCTGTTTTTT
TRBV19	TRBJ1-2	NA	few	CASTTGSLVYGYTF	TGTGCCAGTACCACTGGGAGCCTTGTCTATGGCTACACCTTC
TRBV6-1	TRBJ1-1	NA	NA	CASSDRRSGRTEAFF	TGTGCCAGCAGTGATAGAAGATCCGGGAGGACTGAAGCTTTCTTT
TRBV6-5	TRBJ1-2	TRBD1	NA	CASSYLQGADGYTF	TGTGCCAGCAGTTACTTACAGGGGGCTGATGGCTACACCTTC
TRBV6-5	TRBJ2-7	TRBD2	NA	CAKTGTSGNYEQYF	TGTGCCAAGACCGGGACTAGCGGAAACTACGAGCAGTACTTC
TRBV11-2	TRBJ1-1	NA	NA	CASSLDSLVPEAFF	TGTGCCAGCAGCTTAGACTCTCTGGTACCTGAAGCTTTCTTT
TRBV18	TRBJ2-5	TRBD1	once	CASSPPGTEETQYF	TGTGCCAGCTCACCCCCCGGGACAGAAGAGACCCAGTACTTC
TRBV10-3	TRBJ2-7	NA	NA	CAISELRGIQYF	TGTGCCATCAGTGAGCTCCGGGGCATCCAGTACTTC
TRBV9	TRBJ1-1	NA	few	CASSVMENTEAFF	TGTGCCAGCAGCGTCATGGAAAACACTGAAGCTTTCTTT
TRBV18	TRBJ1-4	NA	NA	CASSPDGATNEKLFF	TGTGCCAGCTCACCGGACGGAGCAACTAATGAAAAACTGTTTTTT
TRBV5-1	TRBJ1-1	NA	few	CASSLNEGGEAFF	TGCGCCAGCAGCCTAAACGAGGGTGGGGAGGCTTTCTTT
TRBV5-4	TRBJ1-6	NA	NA	CASSSRGDNSPLHF	TGTGCCAGCAGTTCCCGGGGGGACAATTCACCCCTCCACTTT
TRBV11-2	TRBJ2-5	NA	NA	CASSFGQQETQYF	TGTGCCAGCAGCTTCGGACAGCAAGAGACCCAGTACTTC
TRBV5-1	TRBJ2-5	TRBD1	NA	CASSLAGGACQETQYF	TGCGCCAGCAGCCTGGCAGGGGGCGCGTGCCAAGAGACCCAGTACTTC
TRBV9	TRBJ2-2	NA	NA	CASSVRGNTGELFF	TGTGCCAGCAGCGTAAGGGGGAACACCGGGGAGCTGTTTTTT
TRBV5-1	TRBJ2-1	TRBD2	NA	CASSLISGGSKNEQFF	TGCGCCAGCAGCTTGATTAGCGGGGGGTCCAAGAATGAGCAGTTCTTC
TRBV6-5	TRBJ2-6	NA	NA	CASSYSGSGANVLTF	TGTGCCAGCAGTTACTCGGGGTCTGGGGCCAACGTCCTGACTTTC
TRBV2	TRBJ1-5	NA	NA	CASSEDLFNQPQHF	TGTGCCAGCAGTGAGGATCTTTTTAATCAGCCCCAGCATTTT
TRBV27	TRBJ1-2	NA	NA	CASHGGPRYGYTF	TGTGCCAGCCATGGGGGACCTCGCTATGGCTACACCTTC
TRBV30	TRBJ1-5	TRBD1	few	CAWSQGQYSNQPQHF	TGTGCCTGGAGCCAGGGACAGTATAGCAATCAGCCCCAGCATTTT
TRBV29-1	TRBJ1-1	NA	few	CSATDHGGEAFF	TGCAGCGCAACGGACCACGGGGGAGAAGCTTTCTTT
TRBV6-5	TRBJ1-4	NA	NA	CASSTGTMTNEKLFF	TGTGCCAGCAGTACCGGGACGATGACTAATGAAAAACTGTTTTTT
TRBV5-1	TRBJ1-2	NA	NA	CASSLFQGGYTF	TGTGCCAGCAGCTTGTTCCAGGGAGGCTACACCTTC
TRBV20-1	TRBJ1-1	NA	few	CSARNGRRAFF	TGCAGTGCTAGGAACGGGCGAAGAGCTTTCTTT
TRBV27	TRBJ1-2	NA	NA	CASRTAGVGYGYTF	TGTGCCAGCCGGACCGCGGGCGTCGGCTATGGCTACACCTTC
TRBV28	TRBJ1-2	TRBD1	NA	CASSSTRQGGGYTF	TGTGCCAGCAGTTCTACCCGACAGGGGGGTGGCTACACCTTC
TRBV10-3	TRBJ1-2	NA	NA	CAVVRDLNYGYTF	TGTGCAGTAGTTAGGGACCTTAACTATGGCTACACCTTC
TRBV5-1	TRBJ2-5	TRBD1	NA	CASTGWTGAVSETQYF	TGCGCCAGCACGGGCTGGACAGGGGCTGTTTCAGAGACCCAGTACTTC
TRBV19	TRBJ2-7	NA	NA	CASSIVGGTYEQYF	TGTGCCAGTAGTATAGTAGGGGGTACCTACGAGCAGTACTTC
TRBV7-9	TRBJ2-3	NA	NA	CASSFTGGGDTQYF	TGTGCCAGCAGCTTTACGGGGGGCGGAGATACGCAGTATTTT
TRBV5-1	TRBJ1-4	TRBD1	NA	CASSFVAGGATEKLFF	TGCGCCAGCAGCTTTGTCGCAGGGGGCGCGACTGAAAAACTGTTTTTT
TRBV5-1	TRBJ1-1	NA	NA	CASSSNDRRTEAFF	TGCGCCAGCAGCTCCAACGACAGGAGGACTGAAGCTTTCTTT
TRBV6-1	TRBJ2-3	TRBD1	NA	CASSDLGQGAGDTQYF	TGTGCCAGCAGTGACCTTGGACAGGGGGCGGGGGATACGCAGTATTTT
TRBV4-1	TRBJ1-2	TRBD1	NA	CASSQGDSYGYTF	TGCGCCAGCAGCCAAGGGGACAGCTATGGCTACACCTTC
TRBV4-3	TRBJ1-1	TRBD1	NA	CASSQDTGGNTEAFF	TGCGCCAGCAGCCAAGATACAGGGGGGAACACTGAAGCTTTCTTT
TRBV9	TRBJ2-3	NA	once	CASSVGHGGGTDTQYF	TGTGCCAGCAGCGTAGGTCACGGCGGGGGCACAGATACGCAGTATTTT
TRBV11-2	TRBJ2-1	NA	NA	CASSETHYNEQFF	TGTGCCAGCAGCGAGACACATTACAATGAGCAGTTCTTC
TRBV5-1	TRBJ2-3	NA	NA	CASSSPQGADTQYF	TGCGCCAGCAGCTCTCCACAGGGAGCCGATACGCAGTATTTT
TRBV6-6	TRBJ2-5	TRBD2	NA	CASSPLLAGRAETQYF	TGTGCCAGCAGTCCCTTACTAGCGGGGAGGGCAGAGACCCAGTACTTC
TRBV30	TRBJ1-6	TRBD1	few	CAWSGGGPTLHF	TGTGCCTGGAGTGGAGGGGGCCCCACCCTCCACTTT
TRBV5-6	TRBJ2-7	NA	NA	CASSLFREQYF	TGTGCCAGCAGCTTATTTCGGGAGCAGTACTTC
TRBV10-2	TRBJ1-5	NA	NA	CASSDLNQPQHF	TGCGCCAGCAGTGATCTCAATCAGCCCCAGCATTTT